The next 17 T cell receptor beta chains were all read from a single sample in a study of T cell responses to AZD1222 COVID-19 vaccine. Here immunoSEQ multiplex PCR was the method, and the copy in TCRdb shows in-frame clones only, minus some. The sample has 130,000 to 150,000 clones; 85% to 90% are singletons. The sequencing used peripheral blood, collected on day 0 of AZD1222 vaccination. The receptors were sampled from an adult in good health.

The chain combines TRBV12-3 or TRBV12-4 with TRBJ1-1; D ambiguous. The germline V and J ends were trimmed by 6 bases and 6 bases, with 8 bases remaining between them. The CDR3 covers 11 residues. CDR3 DNA: TGTGCCAGCAGCTGGTCGGCTGAAGCTTTCTTT. Protein: CASSWSAEAFF.

The chain recombines TRBV6-5 with TRBJ2-5; 9 bases map to TRBD2. The V gene end was trimmed by 6 bases and the J gene end by 9 bases; junction bases not matched to a gene: 8. CDR1 MNHEY and CDR2 SVGAGI come from the germline V gene. There are 13 residues in the CDR3. The CDR3 nucleotides read TGTGCCAGCAGGACTAGCGGCGGGTGGGCCCAGTACTTC. Its protein is CASRTSGGWAQYF.

V usage is TRBV7-9 and J usage is TRBJ1-5; no clear D. Germline V gene data show CDR1 as SEHNR and CDR2 as FQNEAQ (reference sequence). Trimming pared 4 bases from V and 4 bases from J, leaving 11 bases between. The CDR3 contains 14 residues. In nucleotides, the CDR3 is TGTGCCAGCAGCTCGTCCCCTTTTAATCAGCCCCAGCATTTT. The encoded protein is CASSSSPFNQPQHF.

This chain uses TRBV7-8 with TRBJ2-7; D unclear. V was trimmed by 3 bases and J by 2 bases, leaving 5 bases between them. The CDR3 sequence is 12 residues long. The germline V gene encodes CDR1 SGHVS and CDR2 FQNEAQ. The CDR3, as DNA: TGTGCCAGCAGCTTCCCAACCTACGAGCAGTACTTC. Amino acids: CASSFPTYEQYF.

This chain joins TRBV6-5 and TRBJ1-1, with TRBD1 identical over 7 bases. The J segment lost 2 bases and the V segment lost 4 bases, leaving 7 bases of the junction unmatched. This CDR3 is 15 amino acids long. Germline-derived CDR1 and CDR2 are MNHEY and SVGAGI. In DNA form, the CDR3 reads TGTGCCAGCAGTTCCAGGACAGGCGATAACACTGAAGCTTTCTTT. Residues: CASSSRTGDNTEAFF.

This clone appeared a single time. This chain links TRBV3-1 (or the pseudogene TRBV3-2) with TRBJ1-2; D unclear. The germline V gene encodes CDR1 LGHDT and CDR2 YNNKEL (reference sequence). The ends were cut back, 0 bases at V and 4 bases at J, with 15 bases in the middle. This CDR3 has 16 amino acids. CDR3 nucleotides: TGTGCCAGCAGCCAAGATTTGGCAGGTAAAGTCTATGGCTACACCTTC. Translating it yields CASSQDLAGKVYGYTF.

The chain joins TRBV13 to TRBJ1-2; 8 positions agree with TRBD1. The V gene's germline CDR1 is PRHDT and CDR2 FYEKMQ (reference sequence). The length of the CDR3 is 14 residues. V trimming: 1 base; J trimming: 7 bases; junction bases outside the gene matches: 5. The CDR3 here is CASSLVSGGGGYTF. Written as DNA, the CDR3 is TGTGCCAGCAGCTTAGTCTCAGGGGGCGGTGGCTACACCTTC.

The chain has TRBV25-1 and TRBJ2-5; D is unclear. This CDR3 has 12 residues. Germline CDR1 is MGHDK and CDR2 is SYGVNS. V was clipped by 3 bases and J by 5 bases, with 7 bases between them. The DNA for the CDR3 is TGTGCCAGCAGTGAGGTTCGGGAGACCCAGTACTTC. Its translation is CASSEVRETQYF.

The chain is built from TRBV9 and TRBJ2-7; the D gene is possibly TRBD2 (5 bases). The CDR3 contains 12 residues. Trimming stripped 5 bases from V and 0 bases from J, with 6 bases between. CDR1 SGDLS and CDR2 YYNGEE come from the germline V gene. CDR3: CASRGSSYEQYF. CDR3 coding DNA: TGTGCCAGCAGGGGGAGCTCCTACGAGCAGTACTTC. Full variable domain (rest looked up from reference TRBV9 and TRBJ2-7): DSGVTQTPKHLITATGQRVTLRCSPRSGDLSVYWYQQSLDQGLQFLIQYYNGEERAKGNILERFSAQQFPDLHSELNLSSLELGDSALYFCASRGSSYEQYFGPGTRLTVT.

This chain joins TRBV18 and TRBJ1-1; unclear D gene. The CDR3 sequence is 14 residues long. With 1 base removed from V and 1 base from J, the gap between germline ends came to 7 bases. Germline values: CDR1 KGHSH, CDR2 LQKENI. CDR3 sequence reads: CASSPQAANTEAFF. Here the CDR3 DNA reads TGTGCCAGCTCACCACAGGCAGCGAACACTGAAGCTTTCTTT.

This chain connects TRBV2 to TRBJ2-2; D remains unclear. The CDR3 is made up of 13 amino acids. CDR1 and CDR2 (germline): SNHLY, FYNNEI. Deletions cut 6 bases from V and 4 bases from J, with 9 bases between. As DNA, the CDR3 is TGTGCCAGCAGCCCCCAGCGCACCGGGGAGCTGTTTTTT. Its translation: CASSPQRTGELFF.

V and J are TRBV4-1 and TRBJ2-1, with a weak D call TRBD2 (5 bases). Germline V CDR1 and CDR2: MGHRA, YSYEKL. V dropped 6 bases and J dropped 7 bases, with 16 bases sitting between them. The CDR3 runs 14 residues. CDR3 nucleotide sequence: TGCGCCAGCAGTTGGGTGGGGAGTAAAAATGAGCAGTTCTTC. Protein product: CASSWVGSKNEQFF.

This sequence joins TRBV18 and TRBJ2-2; D might be TRBD1 (6 bases). V was trimmed by 1 base and J by 5 bases, leaving 14 bases between them. Germline assignment: CDR1 KGHSH and CDR2 LQKENI. This CDR3 comprises 16 residues. The CDR3 region has the DNA TGTGCCAGCTCACCACAACAGGGAGTCGGGACCGGGGAGCTGTTTTTT. This codes for CASSPQQGVGTGELFF.

Here the CDR3 DNA reads TGCGCCAGCAGCCTGCAGCTGGGGAACACTGAAGCTTTCTTT. This encodes CASSLQLGNTEAFF. The chain employs TRBV5-1 and TRBJ1-1, with D uncertain. The ends were cut back, 4 bases at V and 1 base at J, with 11 bases in the middle. This CDR3 contains 14 residues. CDR1 and CDR2 from the germline V gene are SGHRS and YFSETQ.

The rearrangement uses TRBV6-5 and TRBJ1-1; possible D gene TRBD1, 6 bases. V lost 2 bases, J lost 7 bases, and 11 bases lay in between. Germline V gene sequence: CDR1 MNHEY, CDR2 SVGAGI. The CDR3 extends over 13 amino acids. The CDR3 DNA follows: TGTGCCAGCAGTTACAGGGGGTCATTTGAAGCTTTCTTT. Residues: CASSYRGSFEAFF.

This chain uses TRBV28 with TRBJ1-2; D is ambiguous. CDR3 length: 13 amino acids. With 8 bases removed from V and 6 bases from J, the gap between germline ends came to 16 bases. Germline CDR1 and CDR2: MDHEN and SYDVKM. The CDR3 region has the DNA TGTGCCAGCGCGACCCAATCGGCGCATGGCTACACCTTC. This encodes CASATQSAHGYTF.

This clone was detected only once. The rearrangement links TRBV9 to TRBJ2-5; tentatively, D is TRBD2 (5 bases). Germline assignment: CDR1 SGDLS and CDR2 YYNGEE. Trimming took off 4 bases at V and 5 bases at J, with 18 bases between the two ends. The CDR3 is made up of 15 amino acids. The CDR3 sequence: CASSHDSVGGETQYF. CDR3 sequence (DNA): TGTGCCAGCAGCCATGACTCGGTGGGCGGGGAGACCCAGTACTTC.